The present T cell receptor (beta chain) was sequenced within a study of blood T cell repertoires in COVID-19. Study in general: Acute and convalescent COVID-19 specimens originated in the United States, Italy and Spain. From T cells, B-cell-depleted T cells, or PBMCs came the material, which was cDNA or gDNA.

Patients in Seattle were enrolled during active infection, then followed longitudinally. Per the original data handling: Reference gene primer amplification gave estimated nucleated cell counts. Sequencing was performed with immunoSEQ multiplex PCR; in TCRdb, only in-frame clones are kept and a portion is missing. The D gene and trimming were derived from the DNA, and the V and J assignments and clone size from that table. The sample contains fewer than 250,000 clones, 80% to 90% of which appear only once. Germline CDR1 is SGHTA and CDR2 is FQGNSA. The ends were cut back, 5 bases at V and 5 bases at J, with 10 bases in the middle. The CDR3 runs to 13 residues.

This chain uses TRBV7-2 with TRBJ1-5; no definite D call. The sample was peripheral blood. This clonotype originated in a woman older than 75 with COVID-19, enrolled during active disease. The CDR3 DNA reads TGTGCCAGCAGCCTGCGGGTTGATCAGCCCCAGCATTTT. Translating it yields CASSLRVDQPQHF.